This T cell receptor beta chain was obtained from a study of patients and donors after allogeneic stem cell transplantation. TCRdb processed the RT-PCR reads anew with MiXCR; each CDR3 protein has one entry. The table includes 400,000 to 450,000 distinct CDR3 sequences, around 15% detected once. Germline V gene sequence: CDR1 DFQATT, CDR2 SNEGSKA (reference sequence). V lost 5 bases to trimming and J lost 5 bases; unmatched junction nucleotides: 9. CDR3 length: 15 residues. This clonotype was detected a few times. The receptor was isolated from a human donor who was either an allogeneic HSCT recipient or a stem cell or donor lymphocyte infusion donor (not recorded which). It is not recorded whose cells these are; they may come from a transplant donor. The V and J genes are TRBV20-1 and TRBJ2-3; 11 nucleotides agree with TRBD2. The material sequenced was blood, either unsorted or a sorted T cell fraction (not recorded which). The CDR3 protein is CSAPHSGGDQDTQYF. In nucleotides, the CDR3 is TGCAGTGCTCCCCATAGCGGGGGGGATCAAGATACGCAGTATTTT.